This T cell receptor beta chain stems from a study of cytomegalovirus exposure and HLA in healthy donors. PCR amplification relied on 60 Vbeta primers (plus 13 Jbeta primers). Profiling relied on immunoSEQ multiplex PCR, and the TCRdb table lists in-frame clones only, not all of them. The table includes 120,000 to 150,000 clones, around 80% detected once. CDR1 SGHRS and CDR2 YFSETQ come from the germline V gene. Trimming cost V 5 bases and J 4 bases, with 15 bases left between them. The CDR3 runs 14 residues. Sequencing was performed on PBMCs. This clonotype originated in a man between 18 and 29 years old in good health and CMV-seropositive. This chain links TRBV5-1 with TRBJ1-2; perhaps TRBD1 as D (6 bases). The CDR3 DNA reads TGCGCCAGCAGTTCATCGACAGGCGTCTATGGCTACACCTTC. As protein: CASSSSTGVYGYTF.